This TCR beta chain appears in the sequencing data of a study of cytomegalovirus exposure and HLA in healthy donors. In the study overall: There were some 380 genotyped donors. Of these, 75% to 90% fell in the genetic ancestry cluster associated with self-reported Caucasian donors.

Healthy people donating bone marrow made up the donors. Regarding the study as a whole: For TCR beta chains, V- and J-gene trimming was later linked to a missense DCLRE1C variant.

Worth noting for this clone: Its target is not known.

CDR3 size: 14 residues. Germline CDR1 SGHTA, CDR2 FQGNSA. The V and J ends lost 5 bases and 8 bases, in that order; junction bases with no gene match: 8. PCR was performed using 60 Vbeta and 13 Jbeta primers. Data came from immunoSEQ multiplex PCR; TCRdb stores just in-frame clones and leaves some out. The sample carries 90,000 to 100,000 clones, approximately 76% recorded once. The TCR originated in an older woman in good health and CMV-seropositive. The source material was PBMCs. V is TRBV7-2 and J is TRBJ1-2; 10 bases are shared with TRBD1. The CDR3 sequence is CASSEGTGDRGYTF. The CDR3 bases are TGTGCCAGCAGCGAGGGGACAGGGGATCGAGGCTACACCTTC.